This T cell receptor beta chain was documented in a study of siplizumab effects on memory and regulatory T cells. CDR3 length: 14 residues. From germline, CDR1 is SGHNT and CDR2 YYREEE (reference sequence). Deletions cut 2 bases from V and 0 bases from J, with 3 bases between. Using immunoSEQ multiplex PCR, the repertoire was profiled, and TCRdb retains in-frame clones only, with some absent. The profile covers 100,000 or so clones, with 80% to 95% appearing a single time and about 11% taken by the ten largest. The chain employs TRBV5-4 and TRBJ2-6; D gene ambiguous. Sequenced: non-Treg CD4+ T cells sorted from blood. The clonotype comes from a human donor in good health. The CDR3 DNA reads as TGTGCCAGCAGCTTCCTCTCTGGGGCCAACGTCCTGACTTTC. Its protein is CASSFLSGANVLTF.